This T cell receptor (beta chain) was recovered during a study of cytomegalovirus exposure and HLA in healthy donors. Broader study findings: The study labeled 180 or so TCR beta chains cytomegalovirus-associated. Apart from CMV serostatus, no immune exposure information was available. Rare TCR sequences dominated, though some public TCRs recurred in many donors.

The CDR3 consists of 17 residues. As regards this clone: As yet, its antigen is unknown.

Both 60 Vbeta primers and 13 Jbeta primers went into the PCR. Clones were read by immunoSEQ multiplex PCR, and TCRdb kept only the in-frame ones, dropping some. Among 160,000 or so clones listed, around three quarters were seen once. The receptor's source is a middle-aged man in good health and CMV-seronegative. Material: PBMCs. The genes are TRBV21-1 and TRBJ2-5; TRBD2 reflects the table's D call only, with no check against the DNA. TRBV21-1 corresponds to a pseudogene. The CDR3 sequence is CASSKDPGLAGAETQYF. The DNA for the CDR3 is TGTGCCAGCAGCAAAGACCCCGGACTAGCGGGAGCAGAGACCCAGTACTTC.